These 17 T cell receptor beta chains came from one sample sequenced in a study of T cell responses to AZD1222 COVID-19 vaccine. TCRdb's copy holds only in-frame clones and misses some; the assay was immunoSEQ multiplex PCR. The sample has some 130,000 clones, just under 95% seen once; the top ten hold approximately 7%. The source was peripheral blood, collected 28 days after the second AZD1222 dose. These TCRs come from an adult who received the AZD1222 COVID-19 vaccine.

This chain joins TRBV5-4 and TRBJ2-3; 7 bases align to TRBD1. Germline CDR1 is SGHNT and CDR2 is YYREEE (reference sequence). The CDR3 totals 17 residues. V trimming: 2 bases; J trimming: 1 base; junction bases outside the gene matches: 10. This CDR3 reads CASSLVRGGTGTDTQYF. CDR3 DNA sequence: TGTGCCAGCAGCTTAGTTCGGGGTGGGACAGGCACAGATACGCAGTATTTT.

This chain joins TRBV7-9 and TRBJ1-4, with D hard to call. This CDR3 is built from 13 residues. CDR1 and CDR2 from the germline V gene are SEHNR and FQNEAQ (reference sequence). V shed 4 bases and J shed 6 bases, with 9 bases lying between them. CDR3 amino acids: CASSSDGYEKLFF. CDR3 nucleotides: TGTGCCAGCAGCTCAGACGGATATGAAAAACTGTTTTTT.

In this sample, this clone turned up once. The chain links TRBV5-1 to TRBJ1-4, with unresolved D. The length of the CDR3 is 16 residues. V lost 0 bases to trimming and J lost 0 bases, with 9 bases between them. Germline V gene sequence: CDR1 SGHRS, CDR2 YFSETQ. CDR3 protein: CASSLVAGTTNEKLFF. CDR3 coding DNA: TGCGCCAGCAGCTTGGTGGCAGGCACAACTAATGAAAAACTGTTTTTT.

The V and J genes are TRBV2 and TRBJ1-5; no clear D. Germline loops: CDR1 SNHLY, CDR2 FYNNEI. The germline V and J ends were trimmed by 3 bases and 3 bases, with 9 bases remaining between them. This CDR3 contains 14 residues. The CDR3 spells CASSEWGPNQPQHF. The CDR3 DNA follows: TGTGCCAGCAGTGAGTGGGGTCCCAATCAGCCCCAGCATTTT. Complete variable domain (other parts from reference TRBV2 and TRBJ1-5): EPEVTQTPSHQVTQMGQEVILRCVPISNHLYFYWYRQILGQKVEFLVSFYNNEISEKSEIFDDQFSVERPDGSNFTLKIRSTKLEDSAMYFCASSEWGPNQPQHFGDGTRLSIL.

This clone was recorded once. The V gene is TRBV19, the J gene TRBJ1-2; D not certain. With 1 base removed from V and 2 bases from J, the gap between germline ends came to 8 bases. This CDR3 contains 14 residues. Per the germline V gene, CDR1 is LNHDA and CDR2 is SQIVND (reference sequence). CDR3 nucleotide sequence: TGTGCCAGTAGTATAGTAGGAAGAAACTATGGCTACACCTTC. It encodes CASSIVGRNYGYTF.

The V gene is TRBV3-1 (or the pseudogene TRBV3-2), the J gene TRBJ1-1, with D unresolved. CDR3 length: 15 residues. Germline CDR1 and CDR2: LGHDT and YNNKEL (reference sequence). The ends were cut back, 1 base at V and 3 bases at J, with 12 bases in the middle. The DNA for the CDR3 is TGTGCCAGCAGCCAAGGATGGAGAGGCGACACTGAAGCTTTCTTT. The encoded protein is CASSQGWRGDTEAFF.

The chain is built from TRBV11-2 and TRBJ2-1; tentative D call: TRBD1 (5 bases). The CDR3 has 15 amino acids. CDR1 SGHAT and CDR2 FQNNGV come from the germline V gene. Trimming removed 0 bases from V and 4 bases from J, with 10 bases in between. The CDR3 coding sequence is TGTGCCAGCAGCTTAGACTGGGGCACTTACAATGAGCAGTTCTTC. Translated, it gives CASSLDWGTYNEQFF.

V usage is TRBV19 and J usage is TRBJ2-2; D gene uncertain. This CDR3 spans 13 amino acids. Per germline, CDR1 LNHDA and CDR2 SQIVND (reference sequence). The V and J ends lost 3 bases and 7 bases respectively, with 9 bases between them. The CDR3 region is CASSMEGFGELFF. The CDR3 region has the DNA TGTGCCAGTAGTATGGAAGGGTTCGGGGAGCTGTTTTTT.

Turning to this clone: One end of the junction fails to match germline, which may point to a read error. The CDR3 DNA is TGTGCCAGCAGCTTGACAGGCTATTCCTTCAATGAGCAGTTCTTC. This encodes CASSLTGYSFNEQFF. The V call is TRBV5-4, the J call TRBJ2-1, with D possibly TRBD1 on 5 matching bases. CDR1 is SGHNT and CDR2 is YYREEE in the germline V gene (reference sequence). The CDR3 totals 15 residues.

The rearrangement joins TRBV11-2 to TRBJ1-4; maybe TRBD1 (5 bases). The CDR3 is made up of 14 amino acids. Germline lookup yields CDR1 SGHAT and CDR2 FQNNGV. V lost 0 bases to trimming and J lost 10 bases, with 12 bases between them. CDR3 protein: CASSLDGTAVKLFF. CDR3 DNA: TGTGCCAGCAGCTTAGATGGGACGGCGGTAAAACTGTTTTTT.

V is TRBV5-4 and J is TRBJ1-2; D not certain. From germline, CDR1 is SGHNT and CDR2 YYREEE (reference sequence). The CDR3 is 13 residues long. V was trimmed by 6 bases and J by 8 bases, leaving 17 bases between them. The CDR3 sequence is CASTPLAVGGYTF. Here the CDR3 DNA reads TGTGCCAGCACGCCCTTGGCGGTGGGAGGCTACACCTTC.

The chain has TRBV30 and TRBJ2-3; D could derive from TRBD1 or TRBD2 (6 bases each). This CDR3 contains 14 residues. The germline CDR1 and CDR2 sequences are GTSNPN and SVGIG (reference sequence). With 4 bases removed from V and 1 base from J, the gap between germline ends came to 12 bases. CDR3 sequence reads: CAWTTGGRTDTQYF. CDR3 nucleotide sequence: TGTGCCTGGACCACCGGGGGCCGCACAGATACGCAGTATTTT.

This chain links TRBV3-1 (or the pseudogene TRBV3-2) with TRBJ1-3; D gene unclear. V lost 3 bases to trimming and J lost 9 bases, with 9 bases between them. The CDR3 sequence is 12 residues long. Germline V gene lookup returns CDR1 LGHDT and CDR2 YNNKEL (reference sequence). CDR3 sequence reads: CASSHGPGTIYF. As DNA, the CDR3 is TGTGCCAGCAGCCACGGCCCCGGCACCATATATTTT.

The sample holds a few counts of this clone. The chain joins TRBV12-3 or TRBV12-4 to TRBJ2-7; D gene uncertain. V shed 3 bases and J shed 1 base, with 7 bases lying between them. This CDR3 region has 13 residues. The CDR3 is CASSFQASYEQYF. The CDR3 DNA sequence: TGTGCCAGCAGTTTTCAGGCTTCCTACGAGCAGTACTTC.

The rearrangement uses TRBV7-6 and TRBJ2-4; 13 bases match TRBD2. The CDR3 extends over 20 amino acids. Unmatched junction bases numbered 11, after V lost 2 bases and J lost 1 base. Per the germline V gene, CDR1 is SGHVS and CDR2 is FNYEAQ. Here the CDR3 reads CASSLTSGGALRWAKNIQYF. The CDR3 region has the DNA TGTGCCAGCAGCTTAACTAGCGGGGGGGCCCTTCGTTGGGCCAAAAACATTCAGTACTTC.

The chain joins TRBV11-2 to TRBJ2-7; D call uncertain. V lost 1 base and J lost 0, with 7 bases in between. The CDR3 is 14 residues long. Germline CDR1 reads SGHAT; CDR2 reads FQNNGV. CDR3 sequence (DNA): TGTGCCAGCAGCTTAGGTCCAGCCTCCTACGAGCAGTACTTC. Residues: CASSLGPASYEQYF. The variable domain in full, completed from reference TRBV11-2 and TRBJ2-7, reads EAGVAQSPRYKIIEKRQSVAFWCNPISGHATLYWYQQILGQGPKLLIQFQNNGVVDDSQLPKDRFSAERLKGVDSTLKIQPAKLEDSAVYLCASSLGPASYEQYFGPGTRLTVT.

The V gene is TRBV7-9, the J gene TRBJ1-4; D not certain. Germline assignment: CDR1 SEHNR and CDR2 FQNEAQ (reference sequence). The CDR3 consists of 11 residues. Trimming took 2 bases from V and 7 from J, leaving 2 bases between them. The CDR3 is CASSLSEKLFF. CDR3 bases: TGTGCCAGCAGCTTAAGTGAAAAACTGTTTTTT.